This TCR beta chain was sequenced during a study of T cell clonotyping in hematopoietic cell transplantation. In the study overall: Cytoreduction preceded collection of pretransplant recipient samples.

There are 17 residues in the CDR3. Per the germline V gene, CDR1 is GTSNPN and CDR2 is SVGIG (reference sequence). V lost 2 bases and J lost 7; bases outside the gene matches: 13. The data were produced by immunoSEQ multiplex PCR, yet TCRdb's version contains in-frame clones alone and is incomplete. The sample lists approximately 50,000 clones, 65% to 90% occurring once. Worth noting for this clone: No antigen is known for it.

Overall study findings and caveats: Cells were unsorted, so CD4 and CD8 contributions were not separated. Recipient TCR diversity dropped after transplant; expanded clonotypes rose from day 30 to 180.

Time point in this sample: recipient sample about 28 days before transplant, after cytoreduction. This TCR was recovered from a man aged 55 to 70 with biphenotypic leukemia. Some clones in this sample may be carry-over from other donors' samples. The starting material was peripheral blood mononuclear cells, obtained before stem cell transplant. The genes are TRBV30 and TRBJ1-4; 10 nucleotides agree with TRBD1. The CDR3 bases are TGTGCCTGGAGTCCATATGCCGGGACAGGGGTAGGTGAAAAACTGTTTTTT. Protein sequence: CAWSPYAGTGVGEKLFF.